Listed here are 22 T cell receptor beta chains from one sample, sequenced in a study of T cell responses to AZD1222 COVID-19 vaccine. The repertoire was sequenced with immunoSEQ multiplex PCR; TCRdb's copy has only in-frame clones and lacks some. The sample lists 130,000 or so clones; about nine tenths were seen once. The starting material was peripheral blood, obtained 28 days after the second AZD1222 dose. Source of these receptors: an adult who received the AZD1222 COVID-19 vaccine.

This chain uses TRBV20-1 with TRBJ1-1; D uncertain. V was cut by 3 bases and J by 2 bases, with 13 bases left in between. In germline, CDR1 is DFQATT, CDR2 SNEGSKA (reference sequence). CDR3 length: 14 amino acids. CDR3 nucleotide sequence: TGCAGTGCTAGTAGTCACACATACAACACTGAAGCTTTCTTT. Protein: CSASSHTYNTEAFF.

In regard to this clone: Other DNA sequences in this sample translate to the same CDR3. The CDR3 bases are TGTGCCAGCTCTCCTCCAGGGAACACTGAAGCTTTCTTT. Translating gives CASSPPGNTEAFF. The chain uses TRBV18 and TRBJ1-1; D is unclear. V was shortened by 6 bases and J by 1 base, with 9 bases between the two germline ends. From germline, CDR1 is KGHSH and CDR2 LQKENI. The CDR3 spans 13 residues.

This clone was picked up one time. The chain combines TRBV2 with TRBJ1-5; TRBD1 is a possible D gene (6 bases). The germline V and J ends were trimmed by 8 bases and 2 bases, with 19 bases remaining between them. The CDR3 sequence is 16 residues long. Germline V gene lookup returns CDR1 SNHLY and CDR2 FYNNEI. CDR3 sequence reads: CASGGGQGMGNQPQHF. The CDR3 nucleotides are TGTGCCAGCGGAGGAGGTCAGGGGATGGGCAATCAGCCCCAGCATTTT.

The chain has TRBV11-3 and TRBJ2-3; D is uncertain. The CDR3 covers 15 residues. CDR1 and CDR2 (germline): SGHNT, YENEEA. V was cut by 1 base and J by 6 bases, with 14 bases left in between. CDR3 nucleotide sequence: TGTGCCAGCAGCTTAGGGCGGACCCCAAGGGATACGCAGTATTTT. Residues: CASSLGRTPRDTQYF.

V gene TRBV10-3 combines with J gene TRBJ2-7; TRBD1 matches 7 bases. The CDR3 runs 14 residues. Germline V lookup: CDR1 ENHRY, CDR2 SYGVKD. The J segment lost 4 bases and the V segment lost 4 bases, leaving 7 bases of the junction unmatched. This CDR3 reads CAISGQGVGYEQYF. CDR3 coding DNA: TGTGCCATCAGTGGGCAGGGGGTGGGTTACGAGCAGTACTTC.

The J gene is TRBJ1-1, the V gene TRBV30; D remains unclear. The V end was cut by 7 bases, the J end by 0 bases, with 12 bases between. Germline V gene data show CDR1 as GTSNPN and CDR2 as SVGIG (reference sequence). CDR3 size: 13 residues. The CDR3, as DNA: TGTGCCTTTCGAGAGGGCATGAACACTGAAGCTTTCTTT. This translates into CAFREGMNTEAFF.

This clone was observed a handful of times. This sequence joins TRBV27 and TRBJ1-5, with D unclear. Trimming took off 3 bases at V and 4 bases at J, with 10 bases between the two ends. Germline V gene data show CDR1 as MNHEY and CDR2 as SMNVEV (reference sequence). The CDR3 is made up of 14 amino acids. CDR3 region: CASSLKPENQPQHF. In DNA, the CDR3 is TGTGCCAGCAGTTTGAAACCGGAGAATCAGCCCCAGCATTTT.

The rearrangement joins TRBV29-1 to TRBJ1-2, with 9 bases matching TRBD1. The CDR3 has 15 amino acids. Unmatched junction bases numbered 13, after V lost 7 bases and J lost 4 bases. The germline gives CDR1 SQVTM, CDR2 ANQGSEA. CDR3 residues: CSAHNVGTGTYGYTF. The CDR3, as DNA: TGCAGCGCCCACAACGTCGGGACAGGGACCTATGGCTACACCTTC.

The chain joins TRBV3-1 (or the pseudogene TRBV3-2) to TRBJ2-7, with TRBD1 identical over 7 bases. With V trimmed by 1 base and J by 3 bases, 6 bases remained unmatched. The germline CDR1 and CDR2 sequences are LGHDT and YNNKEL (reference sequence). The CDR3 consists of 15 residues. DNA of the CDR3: TGTGCCAGCAGCCAAGCCCCCGGGACAGACTACGAGCAGTACTTC. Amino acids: CASSQAPGTDYEQYF.

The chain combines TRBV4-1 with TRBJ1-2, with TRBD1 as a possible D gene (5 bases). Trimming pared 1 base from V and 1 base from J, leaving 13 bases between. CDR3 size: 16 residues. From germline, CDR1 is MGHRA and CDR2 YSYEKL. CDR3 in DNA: TGCGCCAGCAGCCAAGGTGGGGCCCGGGGTAACTATGGCTACACCTTC. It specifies CASSQGGARGNYGYTF.

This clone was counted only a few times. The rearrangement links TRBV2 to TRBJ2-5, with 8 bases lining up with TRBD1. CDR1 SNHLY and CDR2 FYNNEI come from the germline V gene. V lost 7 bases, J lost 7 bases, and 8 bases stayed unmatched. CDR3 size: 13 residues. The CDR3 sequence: CASTPDRDGTQYF. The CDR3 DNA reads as TGTGCCAGCACCCCGGACAGGGACGGGACCCAGTACTTC.

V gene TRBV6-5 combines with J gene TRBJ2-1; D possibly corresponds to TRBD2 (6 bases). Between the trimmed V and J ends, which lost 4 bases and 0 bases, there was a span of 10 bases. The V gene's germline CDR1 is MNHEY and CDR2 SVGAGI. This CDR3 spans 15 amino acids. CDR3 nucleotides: TGTGCCAGCAGTTTGGAGGGAAGCTCCTACAATGAGCAGTTCTTC. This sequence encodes CASSLEGSSYNEQFF.

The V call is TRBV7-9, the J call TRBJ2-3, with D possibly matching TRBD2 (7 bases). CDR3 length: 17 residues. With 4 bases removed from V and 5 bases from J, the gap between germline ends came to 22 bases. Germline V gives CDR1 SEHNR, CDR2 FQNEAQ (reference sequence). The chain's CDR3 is CASSSPPEGGLGDTQYF. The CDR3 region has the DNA TGTGCCAGCAGCTCACCTCCAGAGGGGGGGTTGGGAGATACGCAGTATTTT.

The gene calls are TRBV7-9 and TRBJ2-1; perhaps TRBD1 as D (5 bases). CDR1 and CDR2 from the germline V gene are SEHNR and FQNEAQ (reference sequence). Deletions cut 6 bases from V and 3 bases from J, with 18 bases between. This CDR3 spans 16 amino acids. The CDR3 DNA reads TGTGCCAGCAGAAATCGACAGACTGGTGACTACAATGAGCAGTTCTTC. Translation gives CASRNRQTGDYNEQFF.

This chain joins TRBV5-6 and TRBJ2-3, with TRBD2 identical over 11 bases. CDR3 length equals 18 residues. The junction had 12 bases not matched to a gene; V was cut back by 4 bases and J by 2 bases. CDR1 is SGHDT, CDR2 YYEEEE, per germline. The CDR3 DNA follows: TGTGCCAGCAGCCACTCCGCGGAACTAGCGGGGGACACAGATACGCAGTATTTT. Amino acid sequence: CASSHSAELAGDTDTQYF.

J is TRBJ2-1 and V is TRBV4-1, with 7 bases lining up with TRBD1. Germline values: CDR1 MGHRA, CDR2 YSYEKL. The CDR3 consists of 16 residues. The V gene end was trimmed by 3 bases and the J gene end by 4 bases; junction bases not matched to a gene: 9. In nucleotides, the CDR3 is TGCGCCAGCAGCCACCCGGGACAGCAAAGATACAATGAGCAGTTCTTC. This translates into CASSHPGQQRYNEQFF.

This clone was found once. CDR3: CASSHRTYNEQFF. The CDR3 region has the DNA TGTGCCAGCAGTCACCGGACCTACAATGAGCAGTTCTTC. V gene TRBV27 combines with J gene TRBJ2-1; D is unclear. Trimming removed 5 bases from V and 2 bases from J, with 7 bases in between. Per germline, CDR1 MNHEY and CDR2 SMNVEV (reference sequence). CDR3 length: 13 amino acids.

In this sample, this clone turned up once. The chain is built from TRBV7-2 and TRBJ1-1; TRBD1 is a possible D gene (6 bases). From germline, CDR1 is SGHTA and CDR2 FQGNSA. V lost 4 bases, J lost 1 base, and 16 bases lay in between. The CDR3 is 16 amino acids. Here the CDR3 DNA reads TGTGCCAGCAGCTCTCAGGGACAATTATCGAACACTGAAGCTTTCTTT. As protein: CASSSQGQLSNTEAFF.

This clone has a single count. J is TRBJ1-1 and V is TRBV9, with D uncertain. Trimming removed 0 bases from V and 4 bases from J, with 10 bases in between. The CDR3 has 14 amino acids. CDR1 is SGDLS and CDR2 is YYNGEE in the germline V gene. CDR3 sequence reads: CASSVDSLSTEAFF. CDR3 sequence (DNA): TGTGCCAGCAGCGTAGACAGCTTGAGCACTGAAGCTTTCTTT. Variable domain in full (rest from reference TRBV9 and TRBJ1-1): DSGVTQTPKHLITATGQRVTLRCSPRSGDLSVYWYQQSLDQGLQFLIQYYNGEERAKGNILERFSAQQFPDLHSELNLSSLELGDSALYFCASSVDSLSTEAFFGQGTRLTVV.

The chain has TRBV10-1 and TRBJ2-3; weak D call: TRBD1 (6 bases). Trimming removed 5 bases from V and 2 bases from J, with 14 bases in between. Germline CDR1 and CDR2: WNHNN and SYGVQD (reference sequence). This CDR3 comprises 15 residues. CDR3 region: CASSQQGNPTDTQYF. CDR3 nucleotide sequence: TGCGCCAGCAGTCAGCAGGGGAACCCCACAGATACGCAGTATTTT.

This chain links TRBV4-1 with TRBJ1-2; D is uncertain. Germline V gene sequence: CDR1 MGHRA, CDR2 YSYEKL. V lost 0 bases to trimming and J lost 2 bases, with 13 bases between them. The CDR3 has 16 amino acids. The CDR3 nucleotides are TGCGCCAGCAGCCAAGATCTATGGCGGACCAACTATGGCTACACCTTC. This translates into CASSQDLWRTNYGYTF.

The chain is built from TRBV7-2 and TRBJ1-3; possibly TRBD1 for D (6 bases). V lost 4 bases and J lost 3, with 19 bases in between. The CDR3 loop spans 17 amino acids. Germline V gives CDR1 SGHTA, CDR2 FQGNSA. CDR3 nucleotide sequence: TGTGCCAGCAGCTCCCGAGGGGGTTCGCAGGGTGGAAACACCATATATTTT. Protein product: CASSSRGGSQGGNTIYF.